The next 4 T cell receptor beta chains were all read from a single sample in a study of cytotoxic CD8 clonotypes in ibrutinib-treated CLL. TCRdb's copy holds only in-frame clones and misses some; the assay was immunoSEQ multiplex PCR. The sample has around 310,000 clones; about 77% are singletons. The sequencing used PBMCs, collected before ibrutinib treatment. All receptors come from a human donor with chronic lymphocytic leukemia.

The rearrangement joins TRBV5-8 to TRBJ1-1, with a possible D match to TRBD1 (6 bases). Trimming removed 0 bases from V and 7 bases from J, with 10 bases in between. Germline V gene sequence: CDR1 SGHTS, CDR2 YDEGEE. CDR3 length: 13 amino acids. Here the CDR3 reads CASSLDRENEAFF. CDR3 bases: TGTGCCAGCAGCTTGGACAGGGAGAATGAAGCTTTCTTT.

The chain joins TRBV29-1 to TRBJ2-1, with 9 nucleotides matching TRBD1. The V gene's germline CDR1 is SQVTM and CDR2 ANQGSEA. There are 14 residues in the CDR3. V was clipped by 8 bases and J by 4 bases; unmatched bases: 9. The CDR3, as DNA: TGCAGCACCCGACAGGGGGGGGATTACAATGAGCAGTTCTTC. Encoded protein: CSTRQGGDYNEQFF.

This clone occurred once. The CDR3 spells CASSKPGLSHEQYF. The DNA for the CDR3 is TGTGCCAGCAGCAAACCGGGACTTTCCCACGAGCAGTACTTC. The V gene is TRBV7-2, the J gene TRBJ2-7; tentative D call: TRBD2 (6 bases). V was shortened by 5 bases and J by 5 bases, with 16 bases between the two germline ends. Germline lookup yields CDR1 SGHTA and CDR2 FQGNSA. This CDR3 comprises 14 residues.

In this sample, this clone turned up many times. The chain links TRBV10-1 to TRBJ1-2; D ambiguous. Germline loops: CDR1 WNHNN, CDR2 SYGVQD (reference sequence). The CDR3 loop spans 12 amino acids. V shed 0 bases and J shed 5 bases, with 4 bases lying between them. Here the CDR3 DNA reads TGCGCCAGCAGTGAGTCCAGTTATGGCTACACCTTC. Translating it yields CASSESSYGYTF.